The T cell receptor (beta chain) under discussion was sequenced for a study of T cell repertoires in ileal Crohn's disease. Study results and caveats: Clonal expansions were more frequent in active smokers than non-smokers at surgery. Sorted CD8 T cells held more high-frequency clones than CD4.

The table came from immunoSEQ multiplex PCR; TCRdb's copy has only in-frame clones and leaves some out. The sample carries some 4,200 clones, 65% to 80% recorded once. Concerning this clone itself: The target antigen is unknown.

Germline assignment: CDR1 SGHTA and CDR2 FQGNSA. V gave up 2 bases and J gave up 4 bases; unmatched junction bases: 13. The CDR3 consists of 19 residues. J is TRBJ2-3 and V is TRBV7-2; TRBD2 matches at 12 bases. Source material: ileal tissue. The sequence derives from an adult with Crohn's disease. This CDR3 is CASSLSRTSGTSWADTQYF. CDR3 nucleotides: TGTGCCAGCAGCTTAAGCCGGACTAGCGGGACTTCGTGGGCAGATACGCAGTATTTT.